Below, 31 T cell receptor beta chains from the same sample are listed, as sequenced in a study of blood T cell repertoires in COVID-19. Measured with immunoSEQ multiplex PCR; TCRdb has only the in-frame clones, and not every one. This table has 95,000 to 130,000 clones, around four fifths appearing once. Sequencing was done on a sample of peripheral blood. The origin of the receptors is a man aged 30 to 45 with acute or convalescent COVID-19.

The V call is TRBV4-2, the J call TRBJ1-1; D might be TRBD1 (6 bases). V dropped 4 bases and J dropped 8 bases, with 14 bases sitting between them. This CDR3 has 13 amino acids. From germline, CDR1 is LGHNA and CDR2 YNFKEQ. The CDR3 region is CASSPMDSLEAFF. The CDR3 DNA reads TGTGCCAGCAGCCCGATGGACAGCTTAGAAGCTTTCTTT.

The chain carries TRBV9 and TRBJ2-3, with TRBD2 as a possible D gene (5 bases). V was clipped by 4 bases and J by 0 bases, with 18 bases between them. CDR1 is SGDLS, CDR2 YYNGEE, per germline. This CDR3 is 17 amino acids long. The CDR3 here is CASSFPPRAASTDTQYF. CDR3 nucleotide sequence: TGTGCCAGCAGCTTCCCACCCCGAGCGGCAAGCACAGATACGCAGTATTTT.

The chain couples TRBV3-1 (or the pseudogene TRBV3-2) to TRBJ1-1; 7 bases agree with TRBD1. The CDR3 totals 15 residues. Trimming removed 5 bases from V and 2 bases from J; junction bases left unmatched: 8. Per germline, CDR1 LGHDT and CDR2 YNNKEL (reference sequence). The CDR3 nucleotides are TGTGCCAGCAGCTACCGGGGACAGATCAACACTGAAGCTTTCTTT. Translating gives CASSYRGQINTEAFF.

The rearrangement joins TRBV19 to TRBJ2-2; 13 positions match TRBD2. V trimming: 8 bases; J trimming: 8 bases; junction bases outside the gene matches: 2. The CDR3 has 13 residues. Germline-derived CDR1 and CDR2 are LNHDA and SQIVND (reference sequence). CDR3 in DNA: TGTGCCAGTGGACTAGCGGGGGAAGGGGAGCTGTTTTTT. It encodes CASGLAGEGELFF.

This sequence joins TRBV18 and TRBJ2-3; D ambiguous. The germline CDR1 and CDR2 sequences are KGHSH and LQKENI. V lost 3 bases and J lost 2, with 9 bases in between. The CDR3 consists of 14 residues. CDR3 DNA sequence: TGTGCCAGCTCACCTGCGGCAAACACAGATACGCAGTATTTT. It translates to CASSPAANTDTQYF. Together with reference TRBV18 and TRBJ2-3, the CDR3 gives the full variable domain: NAGVMQNPRHLVRRRGQEARLRCSPMKGHSHVYWYRQLPEEGLKFMVYLQKENIIDESGMPKERFSAEFPKEGPSILRIQQVVRGDSAAYFCASSPAANTDTQYFGPGTRLTVL.

The genes are TRBV29-1 and TRBJ2-5, with D perhaps matching TRBD1 (6 bases). Trimming took 0 bases from V and 10 from J, leaving 18 bases between them. This CDR3 has 14 amino acids. Germline CDR1 SQVTM, CDR2 ANQGSEA. CDR3 sequence reads: CSVEERGSMVSQYF. CDR3 in DNA: TGCAGCGTTGAAGAGAGGGGGTCAATGGTGAGCCAGTACTTC.

The J gene is TRBJ2-2, the V gene TRBV6-1, with TRBD2 identical over 7 bases. Germline trimming cut 2 bases from V and 6 bases from J; bases unmatched to any gene: 6. The germline V gene encodes CDR1 MNHNS and CDR2 SASEGT. This CDR3 has 15 residues. CDR3: CASSERQGGSGELFF. DNA of the CDR3: TGTGCCAGCAGTGAACGGCAGGGAGGGTCCGGGGAGCTGTTTTTT.

This clone was seen once. The chain couples TRBV9 to TRBJ1-1; D is uncertain. The germline V gene has CDR1 SGDLS and CDR2 YYNGEE. The CDR3 runs to 14 residues. Trimming pared 4 bases from V and 5 bases from J, leaving 15 bases between. The CDR3 DNA is TGTGCCAGCAGCAGGGCCGCGGGAGGGACTGAAGCTTTCTTT. Protein sequence: CASSRAAGGTEAFF.

The chain recombines TRBV6-6 with TRBJ2-7; the D gene is possibly TRBD2 (5 bases). CDR1 and CDR2 (germline): MNHNY, SVGAGI (reference sequence). The CDR3 is 14 amino acids. The ends were cut back, 2 bases at V and 1 base at J, with 9 bases in the middle. The DNA of the CDR3 is TGTGCCAGCAGTTACACGGGAAGTTCCTACGAGCAGTACTTC. This encodes CASSYTGSSYEQYF.

The chain links TRBV11-2 to TRBJ1-6; D is unresolved. This CDR3 is built from 14 residues. CDR1 is SGHAT and CDR2 is FQNNGV in the germline V gene. V lost 4 bases and J 3 bases, leaving 7 bases between the germline ends. This CDR3 reads CASSSGLYNSPLHF. The CDR3 DNA follows: TGTGCCAGCAGCTCCGGACTCTATAATTCACCCCTCCACTTT.

The V gene is TRBV27, the J gene TRBJ1-5; TRBD1 agrees at 11 bases. V was pared by 6 bases and J by 4 bases, with 2 bases of the junction left unmatched. Germline V CDR1 and CDR2: MNHEY, SMNVEV (reference sequence). The CDR3 sequence is 14 residues long. Written as DNA, the CDR3 is TGTGCCAGCAGGGGACAGGGGGGAAATCAGCCCCAGCATTTT. This gives the protein CASRGQGGNQPQHF.

V gene TRBV10-2 combines with J gene TRBJ1-1; weak D call: TRBD1 (6 bases). CDR1 and CDR2 (germline): WSHSY, SAAADI. The CDR3 loop spans 14 amino acids. Trimming removed 6 bases from V and 4 bases from J, with 15 bases in between. CDR3 loop: CASRSSGGGTEAFF. The CDR3 nucleotides are TGCGCCAGCAGAAGTTCGGGGGGCGGCACTGAAGCTTTCTTT.

The V call is TRBV15, the J call TRBJ1-1, with D possibly matching TRBD1 (6 bases). CDR1 is LNHNV, CDR2 YYDKDF, per germline (reference sequence). The ends were cut back, 0 bases at V and 0 bases at J, with 8 bases in the middle. This CDR3 contains 15 residues. The CDR3 DNA reads as TGTGCCACCAGCAGAGACAGGGGACTGAACACTGAAGCTTTCTTT. Its translation is CATSRDRGLNTEAFF.

The V gene is TRBV19, the J gene TRBJ1-5, with TRBD1 matching 7 bases. CDR3 length: 15 amino acids. V lost 5 bases to trimming and J lost 6 bases; unmatched junction nucleotides: 10. Looked up from germline, CDR1 is LNHDA and CDR2 is SQIVND (reference sequence). CDR3 nucleotide sequence: TGTGCCAGTAGTCAATATTACAGGGGTGGTCAGCCCCAGCATTTT. As protein: CASSQYYRGGQPQHF.

The chain is built from TRBV27 and TRBJ1-5; maybe TRBD1 (5 bases). V lost 0 bases and J 4 bases, leaving 10 bases between the germline ends. Per the germline V gene, CDR1 is MNHEY and CDR2 is SMNVEV (reference sequence). The CDR3 covers 15 residues. As DNA, the CDR3 is TGTGCCAGCAGTTTATCAGGGGCGGGGAATCAGCCCCAGCATTTT. It specifies CASSLSGAGNQPQHF.

DNA of the CDR3: TGTGCCATCAGTTCGGGACAGGGGGCTAACTATGGCTACACCTTC. Translating gives CAISSGQGANYGYTF. This chain joins TRBV10-3 and TRBJ1-2, with 11 bases aligning to TRBD1. With 5 bases clipped from V and 0 bases from J, the junction kept 2 bases outside the gene matches. This CDR3 comprises 15 residues. Germline assignment: CDR1 ENHRY and CDR2 SYGVKD.

This clone was seen a few times. This chain uses TRBV24-1 with TRBJ2-3, with TRBD1 matching over 7 bases. Trimming removed 10 bases from V and 0 bases from J; junction bases left unmatched: 3. Germline values: CDR1 KGHDR, CDR2 SFDVKD. The CDR3 contains 13 residues. The CDR3 DNA reads as TGTGCCACGGGGGACAGAAGCACAGATACGCAGTATTTT. It translates to CATGDRSTDTQYF.

The rearrangement uses TRBV5-1 and TRBJ2-5; the D gene is possibly TRBD1 (5 bases). Trimming took 2 bases from V and 4 from J, leaving 18 bases between them. The germline V gene has CDR1 SGHRS and CDR2 YFSETQ. The CDR3 contains 16 residues. This CDR3 reads CASSLLDTVARETQYF. The CDR3 DNA reads as TGCGCCAGCAGCTTATTGGACACCGTTGCACGAGAGACCCAGTACTTC.

This clone appeared a single time. V usage is TRBV19 and J usage is TRBJ1-1, with D unresolved. The V gene lost 1 base and the J gene lost 0 bases, with 21 bases spanning the gap. The CDR3 covers 19 residues. From germline, CDR1 is LNHDA and CDR2 SQIVND (reference sequence). The CDR3 here is CASSIAARTADLMNTEAFF. The CDR3 nucleotides read TGTGCCAGTAGTATAGCCGCCCGGACTGCTGATTTAATGAACACTGAAGCTTTCTTT.

V is TRBV11-1 and J is TRBJ2-3; maybe TRBD1 (5 bases). The V end lost 5 bases, the J end lost 2 bases, and 11 bases lay between the germline ends. Germline CDR1 and CDR2: SGHAT and FQDESV (reference sequence). This CDR3 comprises 14 residues. Here the CDR3 reads CASSRKGNTDTQYF. The DNA of the CDR3 is TGTGCCAGCAGCCGAAAGGGGAACACAGATACGCAGTATTTT.

The J gene is TRBJ2-7, the V gene TRBV18; 9 positions agree with TRBD1. The CDR3 runs 14 residues. Germline values: CDR1 KGHSH, CDR2 LQKENI. V was clipped by 5 bases and J by 7 bases; unmatched bases: 9. CDR3 residues: CASSSGQGPGEQYF. In DNA form, the CDR3 reads TGTGCCAGCTCATCTGGACAGGGGCCAGGGGAGCAGTACTTC.

The chain links TRBV2 to TRBJ1-2, with D possibly TRBD1 on 6 matching bases. The V end lost 8 bases, the J end lost 3 bases, and 19 bases lay between the germline ends. CDR1 is SNHLY, CDR2 FYNNEI, per germline. The CDR3 totals 15 residues. The DNA of the CDR3 is TGTGCCAGCCTCCTCGGGCGGGGGCTGGACTATGGCTACACCTTC. Amino acid sequence: CASLLGRGLDYGYTF.

V and J are TRBV12-3 or TRBV12-4 and TRBJ2-6; 9 positions agree with TRBD1. This CDR3 is built from 13 residues. V was clipped by 0 bases and J by 15 bases; unmatched bases: 3. The DNA of the CDR3 is TGTGCCAGCAGTTTAGCGGACAGGGGCTCCCTGACTTTC. Translation gives CASSLADRGSLTF.

The chain uses TRBV11-2 and TRBJ2-7, with D perhaps matching TRBD2 (5 bases). Trimming left V 5 bases short and J 0 bases short, with 17 bases between. Germline V gene lookup returns CDR1 SGHAT and CDR2 FQNNGV. CDR3 length equals 16 residues. Here the CDR3 DNA reads TGTGCCAGCAGCCTGCCAAGGACTCCCAGCTCCTACGAGCAGTACGTC. Its protein is CASSLPRTPSSYEQYV.

For this clone: Other DNA variants within this sample encode the same CDR3. The chain uses TRBV5-1 and TRBJ2-5; D might be TRBD2 (5 bases). The CDR3 extends over 13 amino acids. Trimming removed 3 bases at V and 3 bases at J, with 9 bases between. Per the germline V gene, CDR1 is SGHRS and CDR2 is YFSETQ. The chain's CDR3 is CASSSGSEETQYF. In DNA, the CDR3 is TGCGCCAGCAGCTCGGGGAGCGAAGAGACCCAGTACTTC.

The rearrangement uses TRBV2 and TRBJ1-2; TRBD1 matches 7 bases. This CDR3 contains 13 residues. V lost 11 bases, J lost 5 bases, and 11 bases stayed unmatched. The germline V gene has CDR1 SNHLY and CDR2 FYNNEI. The CDR3: CALGETGFYGYTF. The CDR3 DNA is TGTGCCCTCGGGGAGACAGGGTTTTATGGCTACACCTTC.

The rearrangement links TRBV4-1 to TRBJ2-1; 16 bases match TRBD2. CDR1 is MGHRA, CDR2 YSYEKL, per germline. The CDR3 loop spans 21 amino acids. Trimming removed 4 bases from V and 0 bases from J; junction bases left unmatched: 12. Here the CDR3 reads CASSPPGGGTSGRGSYNEQFF. The CDR3 DNA reads as TGCGCCAGCAGCCCCCCCGGTGGCGGGACTAGCGGGAGGGGCTCCTACAATGAGCAGTTCTTC.

This clone has just one count. This chain joins TRBV6-2 or TRBV6-3 and TRBJ2-7; D perhaps matches TRBD2 (6 bases). The CDR3 runs to 14 residues. V was clipped by 2 bases and J by 2 bases, with 10 bases between them. Germline lookup yields CDR1 MNHEY and CDR2 SVGEGT. Written as DNA, the CDR3 is TGTGCCAGCAGTTACCGGAGGGATGCCTACGAGCAGTACTTC. This codes for CASSYRRDAYEQYF.

The chain has TRBV25-1 and TRBJ1-3; TRBD1 aligns across 9 bases. In germline, CDR1 is MGHDK, CDR2 SYGVNS. After removal of 4 bases from V and 3 bases from J, the junction contained 1 base not matched to a gene. The CDR3 contains 14 residues. The CDR3 loop reads CASSVTGGGNTIYF. CDR3 sequence (DNA): TGTGCCAGCAGTGTGACAGGGGGTGGAAACACCATATATTTT.

This sequence joins TRBV6-6 and TRBJ1-1; D remains ambiguous. The CDR3 has 14 amino acids. With 2 bases removed from V and 1 base from J, the gap between germline ends came to 8 bases. In germline, CDR1 is MNHNY, CDR2 SVGAGI (reference sequence). The DNA for the CDR3 is TGTGCCAGCAGTTACATGGAGACGAACACTGAAGCTTTCTTT. As protein: CASSYMETNTEAFF.

CDR3 sequence (DNA): TGTGCCAGCAGTCTCTTAGCGGGAGGAGACGAGCAGTTCTTC. Encoded protein: CASSLLAGGDEQFF. The V and J genes are TRBV28 and TRBJ2-1, with 10 nucleotides matching TRBD2. Germline CDR1 reads MDHEN; CDR2 reads SYDVKM. V gave up 5 bases and J gave up 10 bases; unmatched junction bases: 8. The CDR3 contains 14 residues.